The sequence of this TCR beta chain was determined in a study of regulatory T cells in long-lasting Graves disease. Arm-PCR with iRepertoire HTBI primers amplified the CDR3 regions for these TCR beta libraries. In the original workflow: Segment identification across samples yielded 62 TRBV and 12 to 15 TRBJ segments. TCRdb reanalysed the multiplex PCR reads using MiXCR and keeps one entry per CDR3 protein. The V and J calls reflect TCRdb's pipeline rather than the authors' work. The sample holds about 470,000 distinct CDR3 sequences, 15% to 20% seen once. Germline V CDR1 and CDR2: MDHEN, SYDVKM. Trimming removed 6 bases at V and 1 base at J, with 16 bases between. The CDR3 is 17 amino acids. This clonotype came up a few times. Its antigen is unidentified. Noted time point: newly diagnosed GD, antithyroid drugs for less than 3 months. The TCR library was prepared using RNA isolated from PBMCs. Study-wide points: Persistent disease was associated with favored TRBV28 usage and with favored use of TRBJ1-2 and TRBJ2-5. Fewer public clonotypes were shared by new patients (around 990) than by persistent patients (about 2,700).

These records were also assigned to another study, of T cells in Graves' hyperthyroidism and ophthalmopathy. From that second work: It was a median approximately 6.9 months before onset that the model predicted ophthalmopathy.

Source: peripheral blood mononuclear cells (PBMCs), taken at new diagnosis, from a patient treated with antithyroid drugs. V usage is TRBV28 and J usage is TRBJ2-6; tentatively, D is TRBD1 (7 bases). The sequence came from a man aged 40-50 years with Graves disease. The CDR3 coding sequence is TGTGCCAGCAGGAAGGCGGGACAGCAATCTGGGGCCAACGTCCTGACTTTC. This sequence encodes CASRKAGQQSGANVLTF.